This entry features one T cell receptor beta chain sequence. What it recognizes is unknown. The data originate from a study of T cell repertoires in cytomegalovirus infection. TCRdb called the reads again in MiXCR, with one record for every CDR3 protein. The data hold about 450,000 distinct CDR3 sequences, with 31% observed a single time. Broader study findings: Cumulated frequencies of public TCR beta families served to identify carriers of CMV plus the relevant HLA.

V was shortened by 6 bases and J by 4 bases, with 15 bases between the two germline ends. Germline lookup yields CDR1 SNHLY and CDR2 FYNNEI. The CDR3 has 15 residues. This chain links TRBV2 with TRBJ2-2; D is perhaps TRBD2 (6 bases). The sequencing sample was made of PBMCs. The origin of this receptor is a human donor in good health (CMV status not recorded). Some clones in this sample may be carry-over from other donors' samples. This CDR3 is CASSVRDFSTGELFF. Written as DNA, the CDR3 is TGTGCCAGCAGCGTTAGGGACTTCTCCACCGGGGAGCTGTTTTTT.